The 23 T cell receptor beta chains in this list originate from one sample, sequenced in a study of blood T cell repertoires in COVID-19. TCRdb's copy holds only in-frame clones and misses some; the assay was immunoSEQ multiplex PCR. Of roughly 23,000 clones listed, roughly 87% were seen once; the top ten hold around 2.8%. What was sequenced was peripheral blood. These receptors all stem from a man between 65 and 85 years old with acute or convalescent COVID-19.

This clone showed up just once. The chain couples TRBV7-2 to TRBJ2-7; 9 nucleotides align to TRBD2. V lost 0 bases, J lost 1 base, and 1 base stayed unmatched. This CDR3 contains 15 residues. Per germline, CDR1 SGHTA and CDR2 FQGNSA. CDR3 bases: TGTGCCAGCAGCTTAGCAGCGGGAGGATCCTACGAGCAGTACTTC. Translation gives CASSLAAGGSYEQYF.

This chain uses TRBV2 with TRBJ1-1; D call uncertain. The germline V gene has CDR1 SNHLY and CDR2 FYNNEI. CDR3 length equals 13 residues. V lost 2 bases and J lost 1, with 5 bases in between. The DNA for the CDR3 is TGTGCCAGCAGTGAATTAGAGAACACTGAAGCTTTCTTT. It is translated as CASSELENTEAFF.

The rearrangement uses TRBV24-1 and TRBJ2-7, with 8 bases lining up with TRBD1. The CDR3 has 16 residues. From germline, CDR1 is KGHDR and CDR2 SFDVKD. The V gene end was trimmed by 3 bases and the J gene end by 5 bases; junction bases not matched to a gene: 11. The CDR3 here is CATSDVKGQGLHEQYF. CDR3 nucleotides: TGTGCCACCAGTGATGTGAAAGGACAGGGTTTACACGAGCAGTACTTC.

The J gene is TRBJ1-6, the V gene TRBV5-1; 8 bases line up with TRBD1. V lost 4 bases, J lost 8 bases, and 11 bases stayed unmatched. CDR1 is SGHRS and CDR2 is YFSETQ in the germline V gene. CDR3 length: 16 residues. CDR3 in DNA: TGCGCCAGCAGCCCTGACAGGGGTAGGTTCTATTCACCCCTCCACTTT. Translating gives CASSPDRGRFYSPLHF.

The gene calls are TRBV9 and TRBJ2-2; 11 bases agree with TRBD2. Germline CDR1 is SGDLS and CDR2 is YYNGEE. The CDR3 loop spans 19 amino acids. V shed 0 bases and J 2 bases; nucleotides not matched to a gene: 9. CDR3 sequence: CASSVGLAGGIPNTGELFF. In DNA form, the CDR3 reads TGTGCCAGCAGCGTAGGCCTAGCGGGAGGAATTCCCAACACCGGGGAGCTGTTTTTT.

For the CDR3, the DNA is TGTGCCATCAGTATGCAGGGCTCTGGAAACACCATATATTTT. Translated: CAISMQGSGNTIYF. The gene calls are TRBV10-3 and TRBJ1-3, with a possible D match to TRBD1 (5 bases). This CDR3 contains 14 residues. The V gene lost 5 bases and the J gene lost 0 bases, with 8 bases spanning the gap. Germline CDR1 is ENHRY and CDR2 is SYGVKD.

The V call is TRBV2, the J call TRBJ1-2; TRBD1 matches at 7 bases. This CDR3 has 13 amino acids. The trim removed 4 bases at V and 2 bases at J, leaving 1 base unmatched. The germline gives CDR1 SNHLY, CDR2 FYNNEI. Written as DNA, the CDR3 is TGTGCCAGCAGTGTACAGGGGAACTATGGCTACACCTTC. Protein: CASSVQGNYGYTF.

This clone was observed once. The CDR3 DNA reads TGTGCCAGCAGTTACGGACAGGGGCAGTACTTC. Translated, it gives CASSYGQGQYF. The chain couples TRBV7-2 to TRBJ2-7; 8 bases fit TRBD1. Germline loops: CDR1 SGHTA, CDR2 FQGNSA. The J segment lost 9 bases and the V segment lost 6 bases, leaving 4 bases of the junction unmatched. The CDR3 extends over 11 amino acids.

The V gene is TRBV5-4, the J gene TRBJ2-7, with D perhaps TRBD1 (5 bases). In germline, CDR1 is SGHNT, CDR2 YYREEE (reference sequence). This CDR3 comprises 14 residues. Trimming took 0 bases from V and 3 from J, leaving 10 bases between them. The CDR3 coding sequence is TGTGCCAGCAGCTTGGAGGGGTTGTTCTACGAGCAGTACTTC. Its protein product is CASSLEGLFYEQYF. The full variable domain, rest sourced from reference TRBV5-4 and TRBJ2-7, is ETGVTQSPTHLIKTRGQQVTLRCSSQSGHNTVSWYQQALGQGPQFIFQYYREEENGRGNFPPRFSGLQFPNYSSELNVNALELDDSALYLCASSLEGLFYEQYFGPGTRLTVT.

The rearrangement links TRBV24-1 to TRBJ2-1, with 7 positions matching TRBD2. The CDR3 sequence is 15 residues long. With 7 bases clipped from V and 2 bases from J, the junction kept 7 bases outside the gene matches. Germline lookup yields CDR1 KGHDR and CDR2 SFDVKD. In nucleotides, the CDR3 is TGTGCCACCAGCGCCGGCGGGAGTACCTACAATGAGCAGTTCTTC. Its translation is CATSAGGSTYNEQFF.

J is TRBJ1-2 and V is TRBV6-6; D is uncertain. With 7 bases removed from V and 6 bases from J, the gap between germline ends came to 12 bases. Looked up from germline, CDR1 is MNHNY and CDR2 is SVGAGI (reference sequence). The CDR3 consists of 12 residues. The CDR3 DNA sequence: TGTGCCAGCACCACTACGGCGAATGGCTACACCTTC. This translates into CASTTTANGYTF.

V usage is TRBV9 and J usage is TRBJ2-3; TRBD2 might be the D (6 bases). The V end lost 2 bases, the J end lost 5 bases, and 18 bases lay between the germline ends. In germline, CDR1 is SGDLS, CDR2 YYNGEE. The CDR3 length is 16 residues. CDR3 DNA: TGTGCCAGCAGCGTGGACGGGGCTAGCGTGATAGATACGCAGTATTTT. This sequence encodes CASSVDGASVIDTQYF.

The chain carries TRBV27 and TRBJ2-2, with D maybe TRBD1 (6 bases). The V end lost 1 base, the J end lost 7 bases, and 7 bases lay between the germline ends. The CDR3 sequence is 13 residues long. Germline loops: CDR1 MNHEY, CDR2 SMNVEV (reference sequence). DNA for the CDR3: TGTGCCAGCAGTTTATGGGGGCTCGGGGAGCTGTTTTTT. Protein product: CASSLWGLGELFF.

V gene TRBV4-1 combines with J gene TRBJ2-3, with 9 bases lining up with TRBD1. V was clipped by 0 bases and J by 2 bases; unmatched bases: 6. This CDR3 spans 17 amino acids. CDR1 and CDR2 (germline): MGHRA, YSYEKL. CDR3 sequence: CASSQDWGQGITDTQYF. The CDR3 DNA reads as TGCGCCAGCAGCCAAGATTGGGGACAGGGCATCACAGATACGCAGTATTTT.

The rearrangement links TRBV5-4 to TRBJ2-1; 15 bases fit TRBD2. The CDR3 spans 18 residues. The germline gives CDR1 SGHNT, CDR2 YYREEE (reference sequence). Unmatched junction bases numbered 10, after V lost 4 bases and J lost 5 bases. The CDR3 nucleotides read TGTGCCAGCAGCGGAACCGGGACTAGCGGGAGGACCAACAATGAGCAGTTCTTC. Its protein is CASSGTGTSGRTNNEQFF.

V gene TRBV7-2 combines with J gene TRBJ2-5; 8 nucleotides align to TRBD1. Germline V gene sequence: CDR1 SGHTA, CDR2 FQGNSA. The CDR3 is made up of 15 amino acids. The V gene end was trimmed by 5 bases and the J gene end by 4 bases; junction bases not matched to a gene: 9. The chain's CDR3 is CASSEGQAQRETQYF. The CDR3 coding sequence is TGTGCCAGCAGCGAGGGACAGGCCCAGCGAGAGACCCAGTACTTC.

The chain combines TRBV7-9 with TRBJ1-6, with D perhaps matching TRBD1 (6 bases). The ends were cut back, 1 base at V and 9 bases at J, with 16 bases in the middle. CDR1 and CDR2 from the germline V gene are SEHNR and FQNEAQ (reference sequence). This CDR3 is built from 16 residues. DNA of the CDR3: TGTGCCAGCAGCTTAGGGGCAGGGGCGGATGGTTCACCCCTCCACTTT. Its translation: CASSLGAGADGSPLHF.

The V call is TRBV10-1, the J call TRBJ2-2, with D possibly matching TRBD1 (5 bases). Germline V gene lookup returns CDR1 WNHNN and CDR2 SYGVQD (reference sequence). V lost 6 bases and J 7 bases, leaving 15 bases between the germline ends. CDR3 length: 14 amino acids. CDR3 nucleotide sequence: TGCGCCAGCAGAAAGGACACCTCAAGCGGGGAGCTGTTTTTT. Translation: CASRKDTSSGELFF.

The rearrangement uses TRBV6-5 and TRBJ1-3, with D hard to call. Trimming left V 0 bases short and J 5 bases short, with 5 bases between. The CDR3 runs 13 residues. Germline lookup yields CDR1 MNHEY and CDR2 SVGAGI. The CDR3 DNA follows: TGTGCCAGCAGTTACTCCGCGAGAAACACCATATATTTT. Protein: CASSYSARNTIYF.

CDR3 sequence (DNA): TGCAGTGCTAGTCCCCAGCGACTCAAGATACTTAATTCACCCCTCCACTTT. As protein: CSASPQRLKILNSPLHF. The chain uses TRBV20-1 and TRBJ1-6; no clear D. Germline CDR1 is DFQATT and CDR2 is SNEGSKA (reference sequence). Trimming stripped 3 bases from V and 6 bases from J, with 21 bases between. This CDR3 region has 17 residues.

This sequence joins TRBV6-6 and TRBJ2-7, with D possibly matching TRBD1 (6 bases). V was pared by 7 bases and J by 3 bases, with 13 bases between. Germline V gene lookup returns CDR1 MNHNY and CDR2 SVGAGI (reference sequence). The CDR3 is 13 residues long. Written as DNA, the CDR3 is TGTGCCAGCAAACTTGGACAGAACTACGAGCAGTACTTC. It translates to CASKLGQNYEQYF.

This chain connects TRBV5-1 to TRBJ1-5; no clear D. The V and J ends lost 4 bases and 2 bases respectively, with 10 bases between them. The CDR3 has 14 amino acids. Germline V gives CDR1 SGHRS, CDR2 YFSETQ. For the CDR3, the DNA is TGCGCCAGCAGCGCCGCGGGTGGCAATCAGCCCCAGCATTTT. Its protein product is CASSAAGGNQPQHF.

The gene calls are TRBV20-1 and TRBJ1-3, with D possibly TRBD1 on 6 matching bases. Per the germline V gene, CDR1 is DFQATT and CDR2 is SNEGSKA (reference sequence). Trimming left V 3 bases short and J 0 bases short, with 15 bases between. CDR3 length equals 16 residues. The CDR3 sequence: CSASSGALSSGNTIYF. DNA of the CDR3: TGCAGTGCTAGTTCAGGGGCCCTGAGCTCTGGAAACACCATATATTTT.